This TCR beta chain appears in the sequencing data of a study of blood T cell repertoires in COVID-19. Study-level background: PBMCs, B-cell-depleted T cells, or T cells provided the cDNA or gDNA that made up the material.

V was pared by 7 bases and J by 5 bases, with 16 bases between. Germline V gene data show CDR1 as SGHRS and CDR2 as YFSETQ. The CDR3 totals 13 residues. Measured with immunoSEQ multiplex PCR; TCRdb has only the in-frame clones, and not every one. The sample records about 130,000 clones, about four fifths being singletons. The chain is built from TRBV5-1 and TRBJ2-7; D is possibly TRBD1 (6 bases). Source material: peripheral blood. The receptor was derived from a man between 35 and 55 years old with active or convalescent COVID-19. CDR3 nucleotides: TGCGCCAGCCGGGACAATTCAGGCCACGAGCAGTACTTC. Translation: CASRDNSGHEQYF.